What follows are 19 T cell receptor beta chains derived from one specimen sequenced in a study of T-cell memory formation after mild COVID-19. MiXCR, applied by TCRdb to the 5' RACE reads, yields one record per CDR3 protein. The sample comprises roughly 400,000 distinct CDR3 sequences, roughly a quarter of which are singletons, and roughly 8.9% rests with the top ten. Material: PBMCs or a T cell subset sorted from them (not recorded which). The receptors here all came from an adult woman who had mild COVID-19 (a few samples of this study predate the infection). Cell type and time point are not known.

The V call is TRBV12-3 or TRBV12-4, the J call TRBJ2-2, with D perhaps matching TRBD1 (5 bases). The V end lost 3 bases, the J end lost 3 bases, and 11 bases lay between the germline ends. This CDR3 region has 15 residues. CDR3 in amino acids: CASSLVLGHTGELFF. The CDR3 DNA follows: TGTGCCAGCAGTTTGGTACTGGGGCACACCGGGGAGCTGTTTTTT.

The rearrangement links TRBV20-1 to TRBJ2-1; D is uncertain. Germline loops: CDR1 DFQATT, CDR2 SNEGSKA (reference sequence). CDR3 length equals 13 residues. V was clipped by 3 bases and J by 3 bases, with 9 bases between them. In DNA, the CDR3 is TGCAGTGCTAGCGGGTCCGTCTACAATGAGCAGTTCTTC. Its protein is CSASGSVYNEQFF.

This clonotype was detected only a few times. The gene calls are TRBV7-3 and TRBJ2-3; TRBD2 might be the D (6 bases). With 4 bases removed from V and 5 bases from J, the gap between germline ends came to 10 bases. Germline V gene data show CDR1 as SGHTA and CDR2 as FQGTGA. The CDR3 is made up of 13 amino acids. The CDR3 sequence is CASSSRGLDTQYF. The CDR3 DNA is TGTGCCAGCAGCTCACGGGGGTTAGATACGCAGTATTTT.

This clonotype was seen a handful of times. This chain links TRBV2 with TRBJ2-2; D is unresolved. Germline loops: CDR1 SNHLY, CDR2 FYNNEI. Trimming removed 6 bases from V and 7 bases from J, with 9 bases in between. The CDR3 has 12 amino acids. This CDR3 is CASSRELGELFF. DNA for the CDR3: TGTGCCAGCAGCAGAGAGCTCGGGGAGCTGTTTTTT.

This clonotype was seen more than once but under ten times. This chain connects TRBV27 to TRBJ1-1; D is ambiguous. The germline V gene has CDR1 MNHEY and CDR2 SMNVEV (reference sequence). V lost 1 base and J 2 bases, leaving 8 bases between the germline ends. This CDR3 is built from 14 residues. CDR3 in DNA: TGTGCCAGCAGTTTATTTTCAGACAACACTGAAGCTTTCTTT. This codes for CASSLFSDNTEAFF.

The chain employs TRBV6-5 and TRBJ1-5, with a weak D call TRBD1 (6 bases). CDR3 length: 16 amino acids. Per the germline V gene, CDR1 is MNHEY and CDR2 is SVGAGI. V lost 6 bases, J lost 2 bases, and 17 bases lay in between. The CDR3 region is CASRFKGGAGNQPQHF. Written as DNA, the CDR3 is TGTGCCAGCAGATTCAAGGGGGGCGCGGGCAATCAGCCCCAGCATTTT.

This chain connects TRBV12-3 or TRBV12-4 to TRBJ1-1, with D possibly TRBD1 on 5 matching bases. The CDR3 extends over 12 amino acids. The V end lost 7 bases, the J end lost 3 bases, and 9 bases lay between the germline ends. The CDR3 DNA sequence: TGTGCCAGCACCCGAGGGGACACTGAAGCTTTCTTT. Residues: CASTRGDTEAFF.

V usage is TRBV19 and J usage is TRBJ2-7; D remains ambiguous. The CDR3 length is 12 residues. Per germline, CDR1 LNHDA and CDR2 SQIVND (reference sequence). Trimming removed 6 bases from V and 3 bases from J, with 9 bases in between. The CDR3 nucleotides are TGTGCCAGTAGCTCCAAGAGCTACGAGCAGTACTTC. It is translated as CASSSKSYEQYF.

This clonotype came up a few times. This rearrangement joins TRBV5-6 to TRBJ2-7; D ambiguous. This CDR3 has 12 residues. The germline V gene has CDR1 SGHDT and CDR2 YYEEEE. V was trimmed by 2 bases and J by 2 bases, leaving 5 bases between them. CDR3 residues: CASSFLPYEQYF. CDR3 DNA: TGTGCCAGCAGCTTTTTGCCCTACGAGCAGTACTTC.

This clonotype was seen a few times. This chain uses TRBV5-1 with TRBJ2-1, with 14 bases fitting TRBD2. Unmatched junction bases numbered 6, after V lost 7 bases and J lost 6 bases. CDR1 SGHRS and CDR2 YFSETQ come from the germline V gene. This CDR3 spans 15 amino acids. In DNA, the CDR3 is TGCGCCAGCTGCTCCGGGACTAGCGGGAGCAATGAGCAGTTCTTC. It yields the protein CASCSGTSGSNEQFF.

This clonotype has a handful of counts. The gene calls are TRBV4-1 and TRBJ2-7; a possible D gene is TRBD2 (6 bases). The germline V gene has CDR1 MGHRA and CDR2 YSYEKL. Trimming removed 5 bases from V and 3 bases from J, with 20 bases in between. The CDR3 runs 16 residues. The CDR3 here is CASSSFPGLDVYEQYF. The DNA for the CDR3 is TGCGCCAGCAGCAGTTTTCCGGGACTGGATGTCTACGAGCAGTACTTC.

The chain combines TRBV4-3 with TRBJ2-1, with D unresolved. With 0 bases removed from V and 7 bases from J, the gap between germline ends came to 13 bases. The CDR3 is 15 amino acids. Germline V gene sequence: CDR1 LGHNA, CDR2 YSLEER. The CDR3 protein is CASSQDHGFGNEQFF. DNA of the CDR3: TGCGCCAGCAGCCAAGATCACGGGTTTGGGAATGAGCAGTTCTTC.

The V gene is TRBV5-4, the J gene TRBJ2-7; TRBD1 matches 9 bases. The V segment lost 4 bases and the J segment 6 bases; nucleotides outside the gene matches: 8. This CDR3 contains 14 residues. Germline-derived CDR1 and CDR2 are SGHNT and YYREEE (reference sequence). CDR3 protein: CASSQGGQGAEQYF. CDR3 DNA sequence: TGTGCCAGCAGCCAAGGGGGACAGGGAGCCGAGCAGTACTTC.

This clonotype showed up many times. The V and J genes are TRBV7-9 and TRBJ2-1, with D hard to call. Germline CDR1 reads SEHNR; CDR2 reads FQNEAQ (reference sequence). Trimming took off 11 bases at V and 4 bases at J, with 9 bases between the two ends. The CDR3 is 11 amino acids. The CDR3 sequence is CAGSAYNEQFF. The CDR3 DNA follows: TGTGCCGGATCCGCTTACAATGAGCAGTTCTTC.

The chain joins TRBV18 to TRBJ1-1, with unresolved D. Germline values: CDR1 KGHSH, CDR2 LQKENI. The V gene lost 3 bases and the J gene lost 5 bases, with 10 bases spanning the gap. The CDR3 contains 13 residues. CDR3 coding DNA: TGTGCCAGCTCACCGAACGCGGCAACTGAAGCTTTCTTT. Residues: CASSPNAATEAFF.

This clonotype was found a few times. The chain recombines TRBV2 with TRBJ1-4; no firm D call. Trimming cost V 7 bases and J 8 bases, with 8 bases left between them. Germline loops: CDR1 SNHLY, CDR2 FYNNEI. CDR3 size: 11 residues. The CDR3 spells CASILGEKLFF. Written as DNA, the CDR3 is TGTGCCAGCATCCTCGGCGAAAAACTGTTTTTT.

There are a few counts of this clonotype. This chain connects TRBV20-1 to TRBJ2-7; possibly TRBD2 for D (6 bases). The CDR3 covers 14 residues. Germline V gene sequence: CDR1 DFQATT, CDR2 SNEGSKA (reference sequence). Trimming cost V 3 bases and J 0 bases, with 12 bases left between them. The CDR3 region is CSARGLPSSYEQYF. The CDR3 nucleotides are TGCAGTGCTAGGGGACTTCCGAGCTCCTACGAGCAGTACTTC.

The rearrangement uses TRBV6-5 and TRBJ1-3, with 10 bases identical to TRBD1. The CDR3 is 15 amino acids. Germline values: CDR1 MNHEY, CDR2 SVGAGI. J lost 6 bases, V lost 4 bases, and 6 bases had no gene match. DNA of the CDR3: TGTGCCAGCAGTTCCACCGGGACAGGGGCAAACACCATATATTTT. This gives the protein CASSSTGTGANTIYF.

The sample holds a few counts of this clonotype. The chain is built from TRBV7-8 and TRBJ2-1; D may be TRBD1 (5 bases). CDR3 length: 15 residues. Germline V lookup: CDR1 SGHVS, CDR2 FQNEAQ. The V end lost 2 bases, the J end lost 10 bases, and 18 bases lay between the germline ends. The CDR3 reads CASSLTGGPTVEQFF. In DNA, the CDR3 is TGTGCCAGCAGCTTAACAGGTGGACCCACTGTGGAGCAGTTCTTC.